A selection of T cell receptor beta chains follows, all from one sample in a study of T cell responses to AZD1222 COVID-19 vaccine. Sequencing was performed with immunoSEQ multiplex PCR; in TCRdb, only in-frame clones are kept and a portion is missing. The sample gives some 110,000 clones, around 92% of which show up once; approximately 4.2% is in the top ten. The sequencing used peripheral blood, collected on day 0 of AZD1222 vaccination. The receptors originated from an adult in good health. The CDR3 runs from the conserved cysteine through the conserved F or W. A D gene is named only where the DNA matches it firmly. Not every row has a clone size; where given, it reads once, few, many or a size class.

TRBJ2-5,-,TRBV11-2,-,TGTGCCAGCAGCTCCAGCGGGACCCAGTACTTC,CASSSSGTQYF
TRBJ1-5,-,TRBV7-2,TRBD1,TGTGCCAGCAGCGGGACAGGGGACCAGCCCCAGCATTTT,CASSGTGDQPQHF
TRBJ2-1,-,TRBV19,TRBD1,TGTGCCAGTAGTCTCAGACAGGGGGCCTACAATGAGCAGTTCTTC,CASSLRQGAYNEQFF
TRBJ1-1,-,TRBV7-9,-,TGTGCCAGCAGCACGGGGACCGACGAAGCTTTCTTT,CASSTGTDEAFF
TRBJ1-2,-,TRBV19,-,TGTGCCAGTAGTACTCACGGACACCTCTATGGCTACACCTTC,CASSTHGHLYGYTF
TRBJ2-2,-,TRBV25-1,-,TGTGCCAGCATGGCGGGAAAGAACACCGGGGAGCTGTTTTTT,CASMAGKNTGELFF
TRBJ1-5,-,TRBV28,-,TGTGCCAGCAGTTTCGGGGGAGAGAAGGGGGAGCCCCAGCATTTT,CASSFGGEKGEPQHF
TRBJ1-4,-,TRBV28,-,TGTGCCAGCCTTTGGGGGGAGGGTAGAAAACTGTTTTTT,CASLWGEGRKLFF
TRBJ2-6,-,TRBV27,TRBD1,TGTGCCAGCAGTTTTGGGACAGCTGGGGCCAACGTCCTGACTTTC,CASSFGTAGANVLTF
TRBJ1-1,-,TRBV2,-,TGTGCCAGCAGCCGACAGAGGGTGGCTTTCTTT,CASSRQRVAFF
TRBJ1-5,-,TRBV2,-,TGTGCCAGCAGGCCCGGCAGGGGAGAACAGCCCCAGCATTTT,CASRPGRGEQPQHF
TRBJ2-7,once,TRBV4-1,TRBD2,TGCGCCAGCAGCCAAGCGACTAGCGAAACCTACGAGCAGTACTTC,CASSQATSETYEQYF
TRBJ2-5,-,TRBV12-5,-,TGTGCTAGTGGTTTCATAGAGGGAGAGACCCAGTACTTC,CASGFIEGETQYF
TRBJ2-1,-,TRBV27,TRBD2,TGTGCCAGCAGTACCCGAGGGACTAGCGGGACGGGTAATGAGCAGTTCTTC,CASSTRGTSGTGNEQFF
TRBJ1-1,-,TRBV5-1,-,TGCGCCAGCAGCCCCATACCCGGGATGAACACTGAAGCTTTCTTT,CASSPIPGMNTEAFF
TRBJ2-1,-,TRBV27,TRBD2,TGTGCCAGCACATGGGCGGGAGGTTATAGTGAGCAGTTCTTC,CASTWAGGYSEQFF
TRBJ2-7,-,TRBV19,-,TGTGCCAGTAGTATTGAGCACAGGGTGGACTACGAGCAGTACTTC,CASSIEHRVDYEQYF
TRBJ1-1,-,TRBV5-1,-,TGCGCCAGCAGCTTGGCCGGGACGAACACTGAAGCTTTCTTT,CASSLAGTNTEAFF
TRBJ1-6,-,TRBV27,-,TGTGCCAGCAGCCGCGAAGGCCCTGGGTCGTCACCCCTCCACTTT,CASSREGPGSSPLHF
TRBJ1-5,many,TRBV10-3,-,TGTGCCATCAGTGATGGCGGGCAGGGAGGGGAGCCCCAGCATTTT,CAISDGGQGGEPQHF
TRBJ2-7,few,TRBV27,TRBD2,TGTGCCAGCAGTGGCTATTTACTAGCGGGGGTCTACGAGCAGTACTTC,CASSGYLLAGVYEQYF
TRBJ1-1,few,TRBV28,-,TGTGCCAGTTCCATCTTTGTTACGCCCCTGGGCACTGAAGCTTTCTTT,CASSIFVTPLGTEAFF
TRBJ1-1,-,TRBV4-2,TRBD1,TGTGCCAGCAGCCAACAGGGGGGTTTAGGCACTGAAGCTTTCTTT,CASSQQGGLGTEAFF
TRBJ2-7,-,TRBV29-1,-,TGCAGCATACGACAGGACTCCTACGAGCAGTACTTC,CSIRQDSYEQYF
TRBJ1-4,-,TRBV28,-,TGTGCCAGCAGTTTTTTTAGAGGGACGGTCCGGGAAAAACTGTTTTTT,CASSFFRGTVREKLFF
TRBJ2-5,-,TRBV28,TRBD2,TGTGCCAGCAGTTTACGCGGGGGGGCGGATGAGACCCAGTACTTC,CASSLRGGADETQYF
TRBJ2-6,-,TRBV2,-,TGTGCCAGCAGTGAAGGGGGAGGGGCCAACGTCCTGACTTTC,CASSEGGGANVLTF
TRBJ1-2,-,TRBV5-4,-,TGTGCCAGCAGCCGAATTACAGACTATGGCTACACCTTC,CASSRITDYGYTF
TRBJ2-5,-,TRBV3-1/TRBV3-2,TRBD2,TGTGCCAGCAGCCAAGGGCTAGCGGGAGGAGAGACCCAGTACTTC,CASSQGLAGGETQYF
TRBJ2-1,-,TRBV6-5,-,TGTGCCAGCAGTTACTCGCCAGGGCTCTACAATGAGCAGTTCTTC,CASSYSPGLYNEQFF
TRBJ2-3,-,TRBV2,-,TGTGCCAGCAAGATAGGATCAGGGGATACGCAGTATTTT,CASKIGSGDTQYF
TRBJ2-5,-,TRBV10-2,TRBD2,TGCGCCAGCAGAAAGGGTGTGGCTAGCGGGGCTCAAGAGACCCAGTACTTC,CASRKGVASGAQETQYF
TRBJ1-1,-,TRBV7-9,TRBD1,TGTGCCAGCAGCTTAGAAACAGGGGGAACTTTCTTT,CASSLETGGTFF
TRBJ2-5,few,TRBV4-1,-,TGCGCCAGCAGCCGTACCACGTCAGAGACCCAGTACTTC,CASSRTTSETQYF
TRBJ1-3,-,TRBV19,-,TGTGCCAGTAACCCGTCTAGGGCTGGAAACACCATATATTTT,CASNPSRAGNTIYF
TRBJ2-3,-,TRBV9,TRBD2,TGTGCCAGCAGCGTATGGCGGGGGGGCGGAGATACGCAGTATTTT,CASSVWRGGGDTQYF
TRBJ2-2,-,TRBV5-1,TRBD2,TGCGCCAGCAGCGGGGGGACGGGGGGAACCGGGGAGCTGTTTTTT,CASSGGTGGTGELFF
TRBJ2-1,few,TRBV4-1,-,TGCGCCAGCCGGCTCCCGGGACCTTACAATGAGCAGTTCTTC,CASRLPGPYNEQFF
TRBJ1-5,few,TRBV7-2,-,TGTGCCAGCAGCTTAAGGCAATGGGGCAATCAGCCCCAGCATTTT,CASSLRQWGNQPQHF
TRBJ2-7,-,TRBV27,-,TGTGCCAGCAGTTTAAAGCCAGGAAGAGACTACGAGCAGTACTTC,CASSLKPGRDYEQYF
TRBJ1-5,-,TRBV28,-,TGTGCCAGCAGCTACCGGAGGGATCAGCCCCAGCATTTT,CASSYRRDQPQHF
TRBJ2-1,-,TRBV19,TRBD2,TGTGCCAGTGGCTCGGGACTACACAACAATGAGCAGTTCTTC,CASGSGLHNNEQFF
TRBJ2-7,once,TRBV30,-,TGTGCCTGGAGTTGGTCAGGCTGGGGGGAGCAGTACTTC,CAWSWSGWGEQYF
TRBJ1-3,-,TRBV18,-,TGTGCCAGCTCACCCGACATCTCTGGAAACACCATATATTTT,CASSPDISGNTIYF
TRBJ1-6,-,TRBV10-3,TRBD1,TGTGCCATCAGTGCGGACAGGGGGCCATCACCCCTCCACTTT,CAISADRGPSPLHF
TRBJ2-2,-,TRBV7-3,-,TGTGCCAGCAGCTCCGCCACCGGGGAGCTGTTTTTT,CASSSATGELFF
TRBJ1-1,-,TRBV5-4,TRBD1,TGTGCCAGCAGCTTTGACAGGGGGAACACTGAAGCTTTCTTT,CASSFDRGNTEAFF
TRBJ1-1,-,TRBV18,-,TGTGCCAGCTCACCGACAGCCGGAGGATTGAACACTGAAGCTTTCTTT,CASSPTAGGLNTEAFF
TRBJ2-1,-,TRBV12-3/TRBV12-4,-,TGTGCCAGCAGTTTACAGGCTTCGGAGCAGTTCTTC,CASSLQASEQFF
TRBJ2-1,-,TRBV5-1,TRBD2,TGCGCCAGCAGCTCAAGCGGGAGCTCCTACAATGAGCAGTTCTTC,CASSSSGSSYNEQFF
TRBJ1-6,-,TRBV3-1/TRBV3-2,-,TGTGCCAGCGGGGGCGAATCACCCCTCCACTTT,CASGGESPLHF
TRBJ1-5,-,TRBV3-1/TRBV3-2,-,TGTGCCAGCAGCCAAGACACGACAACAAATCAGCCCCAGCATTTT,CASSQDTTTNQPQHF
TRBJ1-3,-,TRBV6-1,-,TGTGCCAGCAGTGAACTGGTGAACAGGATCGATAACACCATATATTTT,CASSELVNRIDNTIYF
TRBJ2-3,-,TRBV24-1,TRBD1,TGTGCCACCAGTAACAGGGGGGATCCAGATACGCAGTATTTT,CATSNRGDPDTQYF
TRBJ2-6,-,TRBV10-3,TRBD2,TGTGCCATCAGCGTGACTAGCGTTAGCTCTGGGGCCAACGTCCTGACTTTC,CAISVTSVSSGANVLTF